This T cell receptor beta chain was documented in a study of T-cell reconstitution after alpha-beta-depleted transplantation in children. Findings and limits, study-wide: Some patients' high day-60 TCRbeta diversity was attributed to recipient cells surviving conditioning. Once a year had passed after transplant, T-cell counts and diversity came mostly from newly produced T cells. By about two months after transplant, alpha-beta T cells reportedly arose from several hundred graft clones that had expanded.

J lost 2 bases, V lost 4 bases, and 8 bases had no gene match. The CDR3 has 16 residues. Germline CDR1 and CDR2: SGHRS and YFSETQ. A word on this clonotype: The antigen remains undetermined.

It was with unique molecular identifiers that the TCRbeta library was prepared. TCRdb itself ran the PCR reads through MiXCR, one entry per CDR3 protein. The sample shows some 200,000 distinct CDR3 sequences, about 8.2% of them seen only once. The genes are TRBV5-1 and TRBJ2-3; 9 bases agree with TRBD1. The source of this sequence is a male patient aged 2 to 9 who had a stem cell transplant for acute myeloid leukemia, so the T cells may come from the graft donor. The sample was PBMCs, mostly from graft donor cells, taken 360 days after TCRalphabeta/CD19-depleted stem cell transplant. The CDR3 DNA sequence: TGCGCCAGCAGCGTAGGACAGGGGCCGGTCACAGATACGCAGTATTTT. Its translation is CASSVGQGPVTDTQYF.